This TCR beta chain was sequenced during a study of post-analysis software for immune sequencing data. Study context: Courses of disease covered relapsing-remitting, secondary progressive and progressive-relapsing multiple sclerosis. Study results and caveats: There was significantly lower normalized Chao1 diversity in multiple sclerosis patients than in controls. Higher frequency in patients than in controls was seen for about five TRBV segments, with TRBV5-6, TRBV5-1 and TRBV20-1 among them.

Tagging with unique molecular identifiers was a feature of the TCR beta cDNA libraries. TCRdb reprocessed the PCR reads with MiXCR, giving one entry per CDR3 protein. The sample lists about half a million distinct CDR3 sequences; about a third were seen once. With 6 bases clipped from V and 6 bases from J, the junction kept 13 bases outside the gene matches. Germline assignment: CDR1 SQVTM and CDR2 ANQGSEA. CDR3 size: 15 residues. About this clonotype itself: Antigen specificity is unknown.

The sequence came from a girl under 18 with multiple sclerosis. Sequenced: blood. The rearrangement uses TRBV29-1 and TRBJ1-2; 10 nucleotides match TRBD1. The chain's CDR3 is CSVFEIVGQGHGYTF. DNA of the CDR3: TGCAGCGTGTTTGAAATAGTGGGACAGGGGCATGGCTACACCTTC.